Shown below are 27 T cell receptor beta chains from a single sample sequenced in a study of blood T cell repertoires in COVID-19. Sequencing used immunoSEQ multiplex PCR; TCRdb keeps in-frame clones, though not all of them. The sample has about 360,000 clones; around 87% are singletons. Source material: PBMCs or T cells enriched from blood (not recorded which). Source of these receptors: a man aged 25-45 years who had recovered from COVID-19.

The rearrangement uses TRBV12-5 and TRBJ2-7; D not certain. Trimming took 2 bases from V and 9 from J, leaving 8 bases between them. The germline V gene encodes CDR1 LGHNT and CDR2 FRNRAP. The CDR3 consists of 11 residues. Written as DNA, the CDR3 is TGTGCTAGTGGTTTGTTTTATTCGCAGTACTTC. Translated, it gives CASGLFYSQYF.

The genes are TRBV30 and TRBJ1-2; D gene uncertain. CDR1 and CDR2 (germline): GTSNPN, SVGIG (reference sequence). V dropped 2 bases and J dropped 1 base, with 14 bases sitting between them. This CDR3 contains 15 residues. CDR3 nucleotide sequence: TGTGCCTGGAGTCTAAGGGTTGGAGGTAACTATGGCTACACCTTC. This encodes CAWSLRVGGNYGYTF.

This chain joins TRBV10-1 and TRBJ2-7; TRBD1 might be the D (7 bases). The CDR3 extends over 15 amino acids. Germline V gene data show CDR1 as WNHNN and CDR2 as SYGVQD (reference sequence). The V and J ends lost 6 bases and 6 bases respectively, with 21 bases between them. The DNA for the CDR3 is TGCGCCAGCAGCCCGAAACCAGGGGGGTACAGCGAGCAGTACTTC. It specifies CASSPKPGGYSEQYF.

The chain couples TRBV3-1 (or the pseudogene TRBV3-2) to TRBJ2-5; unclear D gene. Trimming shortened V by 1 base and J by 4 bases, and 7 bases separated the two germline ends. This CDR3 region has 13 residues. Germline loops: CDR1 LGHDT, CDR2 YNNKEL (reference sequence). The CDR3 protein is CASSQVARETQYF. CDR3 DNA: TGTGCCAGCAGCCAAGTAGCTAGAGAGACCCAGTACTTC.

V gene TRBV3-1 (or the pseudogene TRBV3-2) combines with J gene TRBJ1-6, with a weak D call TRBD1 (5 bases). CDR1 LGHDT and CDR2 YNNKEL come from the germline V gene (reference sequence). V lost 5 bases, J lost 9 bases, and 17 bases lay in between. This CDR3 comprises 15 residues. The CDR3 sequence: CASSDGTGRGSPLHF. As DNA, the CDR3 is TGTGCCAGCAGCGATGGCACAGGACGAGGTTCACCCCTCCACTTT.

The genes are TRBV6-1 and TRBJ1-1; maybe TRBD1 (5 bases). The CDR3 spans 12 residues. V was pared by 2 bases and J by 7 bases, with 8 bases between. Germline CDR1 and CDR2: MNHNS and SASEGT. The CDR3 DNA sequence: TGTGCCAGCAGTGAATGGGGGGGTGAAGCTTTCTTT. Translated: CASSEWGGEAFF.

V and J are TRBV2 and TRBJ1-5; D is uncertain. Germline-derived CDR1 and CDR2 are SNHLY and FYNNEI. The CDR3 has 16 residues. The V end lost 4 bases, the J end lost 5 bases, and 18 bases lay between the germline ends. CDR3 coding DNA: TGTGCCAGCAGTGGTGGTAGGGTGGAGGTCGATCAGCCCCAGCATTTT. Amino acid sequence: CASSGGRVEVDQPQHF. Looking up the rest from reference TRBV2 and TRBJ1-5 gives the full variable domain: EPEVTQTPSHQVTQMGQEVILRCVPISNHLYFYWYRQILGQKVEFLVSFYNNEISEKSEIFDDQFSVERPDGSNFTLKIRSTKLEDSAMYFCASSGGRVEVDQPQHFGDGTRLSIL.

This chain uses TRBV19 with TRBJ2-5; maybe TRBD2 (5 bases). Germline V gene lookup returns CDR1 LNHDA and CDR2 SQIVND (reference sequence). The CDR3 consists of 12 residues. Trimming removed 7 bases from V and 2 bases from J, with 8 bases in between. This CDR3 is CASKTGQETQYF. Here the CDR3 DNA reads TGTGCCAGTAAAACGGGACAAGAGACCCAGTACTTC.

This clone was observed once. The CDR3 here is CASSNGQGRPGNTIYF. The DNA for the CDR3 is TGTGCCAGCAGCAACGGACAGGGTAGGCCTGGAAACACCATATATTTT. This chain links TRBV9 with TRBJ1-3; 8 nucleotides agree with TRBD1. Trimming took 4 bases from V and 2 from J; bases not matched to a gene: 8. The germline CDR1 and CDR2 sequences are SGDLS and YYNGEE. The CDR3 covers 16 residues.

V gene TRBV12-3 or TRBV12-4 combines with J gene TRBJ1-1; D might be TRBD1 (5 bases). The length of the CDR3 is 12 residues. The V end was cut by 8 bases, the J end by 4 bases, with 11 bases between. CDR3 loop: CASWNQGTEAFF. Written as DNA, the CDR3 is TGTGCCAGCTGGAACCAGGGCACTGAAGCTTTCTTT.

The chain combines TRBV27 with TRBJ1-1; 7 nucleotides line up with TRBD1. Germline lookup yields CDR1 MNHEY and CDR2 SMNVEV (reference sequence). The CDR3 loop spans 15 amino acids. Unmatched junction bases numbered 6, after V lost 4 bases and J lost 1 base. As DNA, the CDR3 is TGTGCCAGCAGTTCCCGACAGGGAAGGAACACTGAAGCTTTCTTT. Protein: CASSSRQGRNTEAFF.

This clone was seen many times. Different DNA sequences within this sample yield the same CDR3. This chain connects TRBV12-3 or TRBV12-4 to TRBJ1-2; a possible D gene is TRBD1 (6 bases). The CDR3 is 13 amino acids. Trimming shortened V by 5 bases and J by 2 bases, and 9 bases separated the two germline ends. The CDR3 loop is CASSLDRNYGYTF. DNA of the CDR3: TGTGCCAGCAGTCTTGACAGGAACTATGGCTACACCTTC.

This rearrangement joins TRBV9 to TRBJ1-2; the D is unclear. Germline CDR1 is SGDLS and CDR2 is YYNGEE. This CDR3 comprises 12 residues. V was trimmed by 4 bases and J by 7 bases, leaving 11 bases between them. CDR3 DNA: TGTGCCAGCAGCTCACACCCCCGTGGCTACACCTTC. This translates into CASSSHPRGYTF.

The J gene is TRBJ2-5, the V gene TRBV29-1, with TRBD1 matching over 11 bases. The ends lost 3 bases at V and 5 bases at J; junction bases unmatched: 8. CDR3 length: 15 residues. Germline V lookup: CDR1 SQVTM, CDR2 ANQGSEA. DNA for the CDR3: TGCAGCGTTGACATTTGGACAGGGGGCGTGGAGACCCAGTACTTC. Amino acid sequence: CSVDIWTGGVETQYF.

This clone was recorded a few times. The CDR3 is CASSHLNSHEQYF. CDR3 nucleotide sequence: TGCGCCAGCAGCCACCTTAATTCCCACGAGCAGTACTTC. J is TRBJ2-7 and V is TRBV4-1; D is unclear. The V gene lost 3 bases and the J gene lost 5 bases, with 11 bases spanning the gap. There are 13 residues in the CDR3. From germline, CDR1 is MGHRA and CDR2 YSYEKL.

The V call is TRBV6-5, the J call TRBJ1-2, with 9 positions matching TRBD1. The CDR3 is 13 residues long. Trimming removed 6 bases from V and 7 bases from J; junction bases left unmatched: 6. From germline, CDR1 is MNHEY and CDR2 SVGAGI. The chain's CDR3 is CASSSDRGFGYTF. CDR3 nucleotides: TGTGCCAGCAGCTCCGACAGGGGGTTTGGCTACACCTTC.

The chain employs TRBV29-1 and TRBJ1-1; no clear D. Trimming cost V 4 bases and J 0 bases, with 6 bases left between them. CDR1 and CDR2 from the germline V gene are SQVTM and ANQGSEA. CDR3 length: 12 residues. CDR3 DNA: TGCAGCGTTGGACATATGAACACTGAAGCTTTCTTT. Translating it yields CSVGHMNTEAFF.

The gene calls are TRBV6-5 and TRBJ1-6; TRBD1 aligns across 7 bases. This CDR3 spans 15 amino acids. V shed 9 bases, J shed 8 bases, and the junction held 13 bases outside the gene matches. CDR1 is MNHEY and CDR2 is SVGAGI in the germline V gene. CDR3 amino acids: CASRYRTGVHSPLHF. Written as DNA, the CDR3 is TGTGCCAGTAGATACCGCACAGGGGTTCATTCACCCCTCCACTTT.

This chain links TRBV7-7 with TRBJ2-3, with D uncertain. V lost 5 bases and J 3 bases, leaving 15 bases between the germline ends. This CDR3 comprises 15 residues. CDR1 and CDR2 (germline): SSHAT, FNYEAQ (reference sequence). Here the CDR3 DNA reads TGTGCCAGCAGCCCGACGCCGGGTTCGACAGATACGCAGTATTTT. Translated, it gives CASSPTPGSTDTQYF.

The V and J genes are TRBV30 and TRBJ2-1; D may be TRBD2 (6 bases). The CDR3 sequence is 15 residues long. V was pared by 1 base and J by 6 bases, with 16 bases between. Germline values: CDR1 GTSNPN, CDR2 SVGIG (reference sequence). The CDR3, as DNA: TGTGCCTGGAGTGCAACTGGGACTTATCTCAATGAGCAGTTCTTC. Translated, it gives CAWSATGTYLNEQFF.

The chain recombines TRBV30 with TRBJ1-1, with D possibly matching TRBD1 (5 bases). V shed 7 bases and J shed 7 bases, with 13 bases lying between them. CDR1 and CDR2 from the germline V gene are GTSNPN and SVGIG (reference sequence). There are 11 residues in the CDR3. As DNA, the CDR3 is TGTGCCTCGGGGACGACAGTTGAAGCTTTCTTT. Translation gives CASGTTVEAFF.

CDR3 region: CASSLVGGSTYETQYF. The CDR3 region has the DNA TGTGCCAGCAGCTTGGTCGGGGGGAGTACATACGAGACCCAGTACTTC. This chain links TRBV11-1 with TRBJ2-5; 7 bases fit TRBD2. CDR3 size: 16 residues. Trimming at V came to 3 bases and at J to 5 bases, leaving 12 bases not matched to a gene. Germline V gives CDR1 SGHAT, CDR2 FQDESV (reference sequence).

This clone was seen more than once but under ten times. This chain joins TRBV18 and TRBJ1-3; possible D gene TRBD1, 6 bases. The CDR3 length is 15 residues. Between the trimmed V and J ends, which lost 2 bases and 0 bases, there was a span of 8 bases. The germline gives CDR1 KGHSH, CDR2 LQKENI. The CDR3 reads CASSPIQGSGNTIYF. CDR3 nucleotide sequence: TGTGCCAGCTCACCAATACAGGGCTCTGGAAACACCATATATTTT.

The chain joins TRBV10-3 to TRBJ1-6, with 9 bases fitting TRBD1. CDR1 is ENHRY, CDR2 SYGVKD, per germline. The V gene end was trimmed by 10 bases and the J gene end by 7 bases; junction bases not matched to a gene: 5. There are 13 residues in the CDR3. CDR3 protein: CATGGQGNSPLHF. The CDR3 DNA reads as TGTGCCACCGGAGGACAGGGGAATTCACCCCTCCACTTT.

The chain uses TRBV6-2 or TRBV6-3 and TRBJ2-7; 8 bases map to TRBD2. The CDR3 sequence is 15 residues long. With 3 bases clipped from V and 5 bases from J, the junction kept 9 bases outside the gene matches. The germline V gene encodes CDR1 MNHEY and CDR2 SVGEGT. The CDR3 DNA sequence: TGTGCCAGCAGTTATCGAGCGGGGGAATTCAACGAGCAGTACTTC. Translation gives CASSYRAGEFNEQYF.

J is TRBJ1-1 and V is TRBV19; the match to TRBD1 covers 8 bases. The CDR3 totals 16 residues. The junction had 6 bases not matched to a gene; V was cut back by 0 bases and J by 3 bases. Germline CDR1 is LNHDA and CDR2 is SQIVND (reference sequence). The CDR3 loop is CASSIDLDRADTEAFF. In DNA form, the CDR3 reads TGTGCCAGTAGTATAGATCTGGACAGGGCTGACACTGAAGCTTTCTTT.

This clone occurred a few times. The chain employs TRBV7-9 and TRBJ1-1; 7 bases line up with TRBD1. This CDR3 region has 12 residues. The germline V gene has CDR1 SEHNR and CDR2 FQNEAQ (reference sequence). Trimming took 5 bases from V and 11 from J; bases not matched to a gene: 8. The chain's CDR3 is CASSTGQVAAFF. Here the CDR3 DNA reads TGTGCCAGCAGCACAGGACAGGTCGCCGCTTTCTTT.